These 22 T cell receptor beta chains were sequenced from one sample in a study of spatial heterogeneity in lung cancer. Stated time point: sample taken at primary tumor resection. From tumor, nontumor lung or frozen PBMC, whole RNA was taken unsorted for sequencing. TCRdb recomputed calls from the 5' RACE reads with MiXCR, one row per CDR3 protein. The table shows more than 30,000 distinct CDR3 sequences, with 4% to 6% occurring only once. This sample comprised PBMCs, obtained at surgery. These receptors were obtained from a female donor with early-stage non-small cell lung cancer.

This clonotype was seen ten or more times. The CDR3 reads CASSRAGVRNQPQHF. In nucleotides, the CDR3 is TGTGCCAGCAGCCGTGCGGGGGTACGCAATCAGCCCCAGCATTTT. The rearrangement joins TRBV6-5 to TRBJ1-5, with D possibly TRBD1 on 5 matching bases. The V and J ends lost 6 bases and 2 bases respectively, with 14 bases between them. CDR1 is MNHEY, CDR2 SVGAGI, per germline. The CDR3 is 15 residues long.

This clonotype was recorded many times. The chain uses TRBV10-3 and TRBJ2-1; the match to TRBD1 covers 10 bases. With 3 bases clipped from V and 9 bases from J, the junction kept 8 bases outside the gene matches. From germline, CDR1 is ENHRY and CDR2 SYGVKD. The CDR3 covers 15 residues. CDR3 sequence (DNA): TGTGCCATCAGTGAAGGGACAGGGGACTCGGCTGAGCAGTTCTTC. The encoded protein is CAISEGTGDSAEQFF.

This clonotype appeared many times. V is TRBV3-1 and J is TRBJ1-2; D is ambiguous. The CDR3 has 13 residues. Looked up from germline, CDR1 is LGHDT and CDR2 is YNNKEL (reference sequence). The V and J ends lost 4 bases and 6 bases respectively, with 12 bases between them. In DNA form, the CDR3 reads TGTGCCAGCAGCCTAACGTCTAAGAATGGCTACACCTTC. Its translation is CASSLTSKNGYTF. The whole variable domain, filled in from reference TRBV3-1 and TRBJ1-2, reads DTAVSQTPKYLVTQMGNDKSIKCEQNLGHDTMYWYKQDSKKFLKIMFSYNNKELIINETVPNRFSPKSPDKAHLNLHINSLELGDSAVYFCASSLTSKNGYTFGSGTRLTVV.

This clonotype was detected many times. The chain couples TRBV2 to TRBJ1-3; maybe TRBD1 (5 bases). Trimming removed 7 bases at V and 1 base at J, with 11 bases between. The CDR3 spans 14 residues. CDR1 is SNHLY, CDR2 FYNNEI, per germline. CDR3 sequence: CASNRDESGNTIYF. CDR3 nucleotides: TGTGCCAGCAACCGGGACGAATCTGGAAACACCATATATTTT. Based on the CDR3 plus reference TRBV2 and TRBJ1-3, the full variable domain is EPEVTQTPSHQVTQMGQEVILRCVPISNHLYFYWYRQILGQKVEFLVSFYNNEISEKSEIFDDQFSVERPDGSNFTLKIRSTKLEDSAMYFCASNRDESGNTIYFGEGSWLTVV.

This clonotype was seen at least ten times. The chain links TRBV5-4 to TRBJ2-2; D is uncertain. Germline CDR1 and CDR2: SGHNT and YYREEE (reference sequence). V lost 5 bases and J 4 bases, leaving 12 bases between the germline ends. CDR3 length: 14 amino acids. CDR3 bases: TGTGCCAGCAGTCGTCTGGGCGGCACCGGGGAGCTGTTTTTT. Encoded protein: CASSRLGGTGELFF.

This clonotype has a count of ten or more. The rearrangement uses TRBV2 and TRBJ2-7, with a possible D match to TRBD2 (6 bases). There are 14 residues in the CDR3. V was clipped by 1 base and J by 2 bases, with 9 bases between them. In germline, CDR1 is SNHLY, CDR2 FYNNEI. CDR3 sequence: CASSEGGEAYEQYF. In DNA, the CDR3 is TGTGCCAGCAGTGAAGGCGGGGAGGCCTACGAGCAGTACTTC.

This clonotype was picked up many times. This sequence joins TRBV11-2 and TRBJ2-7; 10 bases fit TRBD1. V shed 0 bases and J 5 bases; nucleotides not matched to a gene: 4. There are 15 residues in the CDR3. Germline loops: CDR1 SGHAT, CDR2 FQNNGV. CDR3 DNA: TGTGCCAGCAGCTTAGAGACAGGGGGCAACGACGAGCAGTACTTC. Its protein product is CASSLETGGNDEQYF.

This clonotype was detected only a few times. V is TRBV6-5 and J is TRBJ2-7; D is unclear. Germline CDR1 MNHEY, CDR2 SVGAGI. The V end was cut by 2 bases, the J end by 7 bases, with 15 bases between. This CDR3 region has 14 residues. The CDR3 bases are TGTGCCAGCAGTTACCAGGCGCTTACATTAGAGCAGTACTTC. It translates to CASSYQALTLEQYF.

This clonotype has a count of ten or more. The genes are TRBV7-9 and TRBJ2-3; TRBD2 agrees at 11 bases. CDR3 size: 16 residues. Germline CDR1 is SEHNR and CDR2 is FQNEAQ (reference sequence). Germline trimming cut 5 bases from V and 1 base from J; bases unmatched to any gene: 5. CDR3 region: CASSPTLAGGTDTQYF. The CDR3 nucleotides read TGTGCCAGCAGCCCTACACTAGCGGGGGGCACAGATACGCAGTATTTT.

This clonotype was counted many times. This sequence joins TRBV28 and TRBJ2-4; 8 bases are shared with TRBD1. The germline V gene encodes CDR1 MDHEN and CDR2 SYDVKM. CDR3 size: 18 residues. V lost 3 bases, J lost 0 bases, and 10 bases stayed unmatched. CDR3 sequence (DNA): TGTGCCAGCAGTTTCCGGACAGGGTGGAGTCCAGCCAAAAACATTCAGTACTTC. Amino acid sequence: CASSFRTGWSPAKNIQYF.

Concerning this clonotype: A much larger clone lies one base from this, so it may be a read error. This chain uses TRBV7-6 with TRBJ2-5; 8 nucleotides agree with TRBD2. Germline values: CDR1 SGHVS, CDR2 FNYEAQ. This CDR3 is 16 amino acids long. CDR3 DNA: TGTACCAGCGGGGGCGGAGCAGGCCTGCCCCAAGAGACCCAGTACTTC. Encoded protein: CTSGGGAGLPQETQYF.

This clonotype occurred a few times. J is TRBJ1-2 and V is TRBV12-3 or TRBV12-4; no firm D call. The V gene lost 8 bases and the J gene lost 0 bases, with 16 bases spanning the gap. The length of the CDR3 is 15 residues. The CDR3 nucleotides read TGTGCCAGCGCCATAGGCCAGAAGGCTAACTATGGCTACACCTTC. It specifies CASAIGQKANYGYTF.

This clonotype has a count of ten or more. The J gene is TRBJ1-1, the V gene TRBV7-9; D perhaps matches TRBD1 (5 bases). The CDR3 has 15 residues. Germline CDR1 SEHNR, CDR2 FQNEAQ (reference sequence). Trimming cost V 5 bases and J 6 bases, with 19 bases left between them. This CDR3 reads CASSPNMNRDAEAFF. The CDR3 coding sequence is TGTGCCAGCAGCCCGAACATGAACCGGGACGCTGAAGCTTTCTTT.

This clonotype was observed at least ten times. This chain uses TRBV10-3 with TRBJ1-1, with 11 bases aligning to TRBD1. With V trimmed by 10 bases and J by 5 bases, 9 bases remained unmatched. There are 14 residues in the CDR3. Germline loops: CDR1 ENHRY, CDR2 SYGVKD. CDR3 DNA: TGTGCCACCCGGACAGGGGGCTATGAAACTGAAGCTTTCTTT. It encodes CATRTGGYETEAFF.

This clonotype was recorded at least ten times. The CDR3 DNA sequence: TGCGCCAGCAGCTTTGAAGGGACAGGGGGGAATTCGCCCCAGCATTTT. It translates to CASSFEGTGGNSPQHF. The gene calls are TRBV5-1 and TRBJ1-5; TRBD1 matches at 11 bases. The CDR3 extends over 16 amino acids. V dropped 2 bases and J dropped 9; count of bases not matched to a gene: 10. CDR1 SGHRS and CDR2 YFSETQ come from the germline V gene.

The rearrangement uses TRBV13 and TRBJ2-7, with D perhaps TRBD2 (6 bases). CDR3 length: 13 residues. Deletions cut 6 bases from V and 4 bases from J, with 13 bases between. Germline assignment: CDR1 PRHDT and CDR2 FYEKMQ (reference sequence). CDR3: CASRLAPSYEQYF. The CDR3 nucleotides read TGTGCCAGCAGACTAGCCCCATCTTACGAGCAGTACTTC.

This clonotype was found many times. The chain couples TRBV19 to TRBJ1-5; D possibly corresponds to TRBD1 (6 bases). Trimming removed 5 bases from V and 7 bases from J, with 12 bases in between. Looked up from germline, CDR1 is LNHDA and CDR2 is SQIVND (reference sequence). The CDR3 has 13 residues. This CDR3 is CASSGGRGQPQHF. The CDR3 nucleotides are TGTGCCAGTAGTGGGGGCCGGGGGCAGCCCCAGCATTTT.

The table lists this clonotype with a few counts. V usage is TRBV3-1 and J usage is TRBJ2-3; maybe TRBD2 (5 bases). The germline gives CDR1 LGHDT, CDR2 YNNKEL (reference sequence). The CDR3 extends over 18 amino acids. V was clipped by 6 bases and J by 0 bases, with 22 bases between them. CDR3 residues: CASSLLGGTAPSTDTQYF. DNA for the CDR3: TGTGCCAGCAGTCTACTAGGTGGCACCGCCCCGAGCACAGATACGCAGTATTTT.

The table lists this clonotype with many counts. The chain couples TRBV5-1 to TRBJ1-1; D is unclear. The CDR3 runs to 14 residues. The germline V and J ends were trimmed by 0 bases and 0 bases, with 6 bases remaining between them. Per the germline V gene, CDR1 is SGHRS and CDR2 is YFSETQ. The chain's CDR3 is CASSLAQLNTEAFF. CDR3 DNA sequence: TGCGCCAGCAGCTTGGCACAGCTGAACACTGAAGCTTTCTTT.

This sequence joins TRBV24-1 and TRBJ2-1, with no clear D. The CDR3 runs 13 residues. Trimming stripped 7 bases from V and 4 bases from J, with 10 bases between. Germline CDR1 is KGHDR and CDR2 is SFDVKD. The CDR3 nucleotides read TGTGCCACCAGAAGCACAATGTACAATGAGCAGTTCTTC. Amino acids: CATRSTMYNEQFF.

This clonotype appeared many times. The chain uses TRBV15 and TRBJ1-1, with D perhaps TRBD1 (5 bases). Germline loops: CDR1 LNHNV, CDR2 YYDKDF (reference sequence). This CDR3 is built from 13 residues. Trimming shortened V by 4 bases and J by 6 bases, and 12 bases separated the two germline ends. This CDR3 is CATSITGLAEAFF. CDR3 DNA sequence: TGTGCCACCAGCATTACGGGGCTTGCTGAAGCTTTCTTT.

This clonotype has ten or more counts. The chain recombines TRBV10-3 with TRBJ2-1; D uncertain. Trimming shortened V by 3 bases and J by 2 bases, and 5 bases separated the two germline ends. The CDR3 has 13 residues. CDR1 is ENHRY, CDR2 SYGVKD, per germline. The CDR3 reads CAISDRTYNEQFF. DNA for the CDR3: TGTGCCATCAGTGACAGGACCTACAATGAGCAGTTCTTC.